This T cell receptor beta chain was recovered during a study of shared clonotypes between healthy human individuals. General study results and limits: Larger richness was generally estimated for naive than memory subsets. Rarefaction exposed incomplete sorted-subset sequencing despite large depth.

The assay was immunoSEQ multiplex PCR, and TCRdb's table has in-frame clones only and misses some. The data hold about 1.5 million clones, with around 98% observed a single time. Turning to this clone: Its antigen is currently unknown.

This CDR3 has 14 residues. The ends were cut back, 4 bases at V and 2 bases at J, with 11 bases in the middle. Germline CDR1 and CDR2: SNHLY and FYNNEI. The V call is TRBV2, the J call TRBJ1-2; D gene unclear. The source of this sequence is a man aged 30 to 39 in good health. Specimen: naive CD4+ T cells sorted from blood. Subset in this sample: CD45RA+ positively selected. In DNA, the CDR3 is TGTGCCAGCAGTGCGGTGCCGACAAACTATGGCTACACCTTC. The encoded protein is CASSAVPTNYGYTF.